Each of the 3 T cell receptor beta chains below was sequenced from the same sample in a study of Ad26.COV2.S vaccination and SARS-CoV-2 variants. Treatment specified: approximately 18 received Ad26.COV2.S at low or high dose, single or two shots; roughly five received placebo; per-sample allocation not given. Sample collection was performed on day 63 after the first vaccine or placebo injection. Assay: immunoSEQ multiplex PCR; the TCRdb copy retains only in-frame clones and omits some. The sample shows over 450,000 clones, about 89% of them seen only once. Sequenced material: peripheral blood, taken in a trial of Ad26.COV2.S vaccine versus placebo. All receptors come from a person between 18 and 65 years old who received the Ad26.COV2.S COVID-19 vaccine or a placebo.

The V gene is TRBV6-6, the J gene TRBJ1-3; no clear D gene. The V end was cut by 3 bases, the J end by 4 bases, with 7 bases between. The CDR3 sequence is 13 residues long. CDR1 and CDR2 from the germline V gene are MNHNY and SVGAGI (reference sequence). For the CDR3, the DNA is TGTGCCAGCAGTTATGGACCCGGAAACACCATATATTTT. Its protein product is CASSYGPGNTIYF.

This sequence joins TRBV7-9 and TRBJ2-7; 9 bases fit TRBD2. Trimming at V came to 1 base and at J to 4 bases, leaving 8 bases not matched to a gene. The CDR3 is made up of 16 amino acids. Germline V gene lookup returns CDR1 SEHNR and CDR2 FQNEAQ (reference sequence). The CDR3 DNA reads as TGTGCCAGCAGCTTAGGGGCTAGCGGGACTCCATACGAGCAGTACTTC. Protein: CASSLGASGTPYEQYF.

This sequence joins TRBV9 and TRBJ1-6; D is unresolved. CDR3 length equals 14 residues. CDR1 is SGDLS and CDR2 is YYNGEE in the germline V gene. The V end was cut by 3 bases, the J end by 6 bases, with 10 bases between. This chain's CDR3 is CASSDRLSNSPLHF. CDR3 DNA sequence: TGTGCCAGCAGCGACCGCCTGTCTAATTCACCCCTCCACTTT. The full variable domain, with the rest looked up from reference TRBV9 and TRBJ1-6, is DSGVTQTPKHLITATGQRVTLRCSPRSGDLSVYWYQQSLDQGLQFLIQYYNGEERAKGNILERFSAQQFPDLHSELNLSSLELGDSALYFCASSDRLSNSPLHFGNGTRLTVT.